This TCR beta chain came from a study of beta chain features in type 1 diabetes. General study points: In every one of the four CD4+ subsets, TCRB CDR3s were moderately but significantly shorter in Type 1 diabetes patients.

Since all of the isolated RNA was reverse transcribed, expressed TCRB transcripts were what got sequenced. Clones were read by immunoSEQ multiplex PCR, and TCRdb kept only the in-frame ones, dropping some. The sample lists about 370,000 clones, 8% to 10% occurring once. This clone was seen ten or more times. Antigen specificity is unknown. The CDR3 runs 11 residues. Germline V CDR1 and CDR2: SGHTA, FQGNSA. The V gene lost 2 bases and the J gene lost 3 bases, with 2 bases spanning the gap. The chain links TRBV7-2 to TRBJ2-7; D is ambiguous. The sequenced sample consisted of central memory CD4+ T cells from blood. The receptor was derived from a man in his thirties or forties with type 1 diabetes. The CDR3 sequence is CASSLYYEQYF. The CDR3, as DNA: TGTGCCAGCAGCTTATACTACGAGCAGTACTTC.